This T cell receptor beta chain comes out of a study of blood T cell repertoires in COVID-19 (dated by TCRdb to the early 2020s). Describing the broader study: Samples from collaborators originated in the United States, Italy and Spain and spanned both the acute and convalescent phases of COVID-19. The prospective study material was composed of cDNA or gDNA derived from T cells, B-cell-depleted T cells, or PBMCs. Subjects who had been exposed to COVID-19, were actively infected with it, or had recovered from it provided the deeply sampled blood TCRbeta repertoires that made up the dataset. A de-identified subject ID, COVID-19 status, age in years and sex were almost always included in the sample metadata. A freely available public database, intended as a resource for researchers studying the immune response to SARS-CoV-2, is where the repertoires were released. Where HLA class I and class II types were available, the types were taken from metadata supplied by the sample provider, not from assay-based typing. The samples were drawn from two sources: the first 160 participants of the ongoing ImmuneRACE study, and 1,254 subjects contributed by 6 global collaborators.

TCRbeta CDR3 regions were amplified from genomic DNA by means of the immunoSEQ Assay, a bias-controlled multiplex PCR. In the original analysis: The number of nucleated cells in each sample was estimated from the amplification of reference gene primers within the assay. To quantify the absolute abundance of each unique TCRbeta CDR3 rearrangement, sequence reads were collapsed and filtered. For each sample, productive Simpson clonality was calculated as the square root of Simpson's diversity index across productive rearrangements. Sourced from immuneACCESS, this table was stored by TCRdb with only in-frame sequences that have V and J called. A share of the clones is absent; for the studies checked, an unresolved V gene accounts for under half, and the remainder has no known explanation. V, J and clone size are those of that table, while D and trimming were read from the DNA. In all, the sample holds about 200,000 clones, and more than 70% of those were seen once. The top ten clonotypes cover around 1.5% of the sample.

The collaborating institutions used their own protocols to collect whole blood in K2EDTA tubes. For TCRbeta analysis, collaborators shipped samples as frozen whole blood, isolated PBMCs, or DNA extracted from either of those sample types. Comment on this clone: Its antigen remains unidentified. No base quality information exists; no much larger clone differs at one position.

Overall results and qualifications from the work: The quantity of clinical and demographic metadata differed by source and by participant and was supplied without curation.

From the germline V gene, CDR1 is ENHRY and CDR2 is SYGVKD. From the cysteine up to the phenylalanine, the CDR3 has a length of 14 residues. Kept here is only the CDR3 DNA, which spans 42 bases and is read in frame from base 1. Trimming removed 8 bases from V and 2 bases from J; the gene matches leave 3 bases unexplained. The sequencing sample was made of peripheral blood. The origin of this receptor is a young man with active or convalescent COVID-19. The chain links TRBV10-3 with TRBJ2-3; 11 bases in between match TRBD2. The encoded CDR3 is CAILAGGPTDTQYF. The base sequence is TGTGCCATCTTAGCGGGAGGGCCCACAGATACGCAGTATTTT.